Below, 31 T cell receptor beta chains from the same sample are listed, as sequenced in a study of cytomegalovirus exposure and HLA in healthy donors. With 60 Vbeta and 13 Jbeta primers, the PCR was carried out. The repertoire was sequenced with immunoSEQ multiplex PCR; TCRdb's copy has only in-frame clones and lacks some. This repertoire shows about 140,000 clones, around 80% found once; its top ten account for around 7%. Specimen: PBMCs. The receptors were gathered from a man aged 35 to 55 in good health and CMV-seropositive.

The CDR3 region is CSVYDSRYDEAFF. The DNA of the CDR3 is TGCAGCGTTTATGACTCCCGGTACGATGAAGCTTTCTTT. The chain uses TRBV29-1 and TRBJ1-1; unclear D gene. The CDR3 spans 13 residues. Trimming pared 5 bases from V and 7 bases from J, leaving 17 bases between. CDR1 and CDR2 (germline): SQVTM, ANQGSEA.

Here the CDR3 reads CAWSINSNSPLHF. CDR3 DNA sequence: TGTGCCTGGAGTATTAACAGCAATTCACCCCTCCACTTT. V gene TRBV30 combines with J gene TRBJ1-6; D not certain. The V end was cut by 2 bases, the J end by 7 bases, with 9 bases between. CDR1 GTSNPN and CDR2 SVGIG come from the germline V gene (reference sequence). CDR3 size: 13 residues.

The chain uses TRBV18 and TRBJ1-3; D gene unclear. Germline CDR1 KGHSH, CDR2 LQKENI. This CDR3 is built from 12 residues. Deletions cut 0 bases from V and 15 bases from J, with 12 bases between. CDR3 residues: CASSPPAGTQYF. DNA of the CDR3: TGTGCCAGCTCACCACCGGCGGGAACTCAATATTTT. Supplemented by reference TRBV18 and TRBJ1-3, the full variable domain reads NAGVMQNPRHLVRRRGQEARLRCSPMKGHSHVYWYRQLPEEGLKFMVYLQKENIIDESGMPKERFSAEFPKEGPSILRIQQVVRGDSAAYFCASSPPAGTQYFGEGSWLTVV.

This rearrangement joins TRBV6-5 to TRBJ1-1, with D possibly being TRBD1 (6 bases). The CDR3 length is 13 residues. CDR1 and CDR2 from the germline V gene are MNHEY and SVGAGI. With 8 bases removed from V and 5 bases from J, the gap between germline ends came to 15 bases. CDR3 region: CASGRGAGTEAFF. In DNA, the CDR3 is TGTGCCAGCGGTCGGGGGGCAGGGACTGAAGCTTTCTTT.

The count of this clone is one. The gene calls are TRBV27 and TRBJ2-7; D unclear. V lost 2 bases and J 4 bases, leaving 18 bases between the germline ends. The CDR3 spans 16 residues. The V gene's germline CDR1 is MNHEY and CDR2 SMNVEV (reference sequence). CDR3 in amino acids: CASSLTPRQSRYEQYF. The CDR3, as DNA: TGTGCCAGCAGTTTAACACCGAGGCAGAGCCGTTACGAGCAGTACTTC.

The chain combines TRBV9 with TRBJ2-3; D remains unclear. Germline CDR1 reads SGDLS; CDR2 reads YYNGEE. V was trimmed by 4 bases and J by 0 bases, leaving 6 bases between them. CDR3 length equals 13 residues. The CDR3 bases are TGTGCCAGCAGCACATCGAGCACAGATACGCAGTATTTT. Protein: CASSTSSTDTQYF. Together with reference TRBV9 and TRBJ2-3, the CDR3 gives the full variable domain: DSGVTQTPKHLITATGQRVTLRCSPRSGDLSVYWYQQSLDQGLQFLIQYYNGEERAKGNILERFSAQQFPDLHSELNLSSLELGDSALYFCASSTSSTDTQYFGPGTRLTVL.

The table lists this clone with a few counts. In nucleotides, the CDR3 is TGTGCCAGCTCATCGGGAGGCGGGGAGCAGTACTTC. Translation gives CASSSGGGEQYF. The chain is built from TRBV18 and TRBJ2-5; 7 bases fit TRBD2. There are 12 residues in the CDR3. The V segment lost 5 bases and the J segment 11 bases; nucleotides outside the gene matches: 8. The germline gives CDR1 KGHSH, CDR2 LQKENI.

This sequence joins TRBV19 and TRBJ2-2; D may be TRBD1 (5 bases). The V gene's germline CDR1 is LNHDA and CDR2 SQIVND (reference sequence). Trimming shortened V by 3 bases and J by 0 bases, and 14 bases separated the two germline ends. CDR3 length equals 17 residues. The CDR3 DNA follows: TGTGCCAGTAGTATCCTCTTTGGCAGGGCGAACACCGGGGAGCTGTTTTTT. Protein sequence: CASSILFGRANTGELFF.

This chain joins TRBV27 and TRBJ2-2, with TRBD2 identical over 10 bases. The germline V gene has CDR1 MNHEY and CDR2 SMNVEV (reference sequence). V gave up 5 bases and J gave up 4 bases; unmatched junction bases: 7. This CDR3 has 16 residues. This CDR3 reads CASSPRAGGSTGELFF. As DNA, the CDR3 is TGTGCCAGCAGTCCCCGAGCGGGAGGGTCCACCGGGGAGCTGTTTTTT.

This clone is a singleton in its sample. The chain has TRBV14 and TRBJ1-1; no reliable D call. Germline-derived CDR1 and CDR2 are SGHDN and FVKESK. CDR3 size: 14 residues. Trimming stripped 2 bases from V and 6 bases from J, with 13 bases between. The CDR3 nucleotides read TGTGCCAGCAGCCAACAAACGGGTAATCCTGAAGCTTTCTTT. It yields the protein CASSQQTGNPEAFF.

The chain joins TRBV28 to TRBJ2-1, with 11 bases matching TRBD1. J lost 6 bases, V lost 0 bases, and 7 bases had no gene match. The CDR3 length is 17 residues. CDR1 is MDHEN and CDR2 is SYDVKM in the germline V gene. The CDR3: CASSLWEGQGGPNEQFF. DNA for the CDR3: TGTGCCAGCAGTTTATGGGAGGGACAGGGGGGCCCCAATGAGCAGTTCTTC.

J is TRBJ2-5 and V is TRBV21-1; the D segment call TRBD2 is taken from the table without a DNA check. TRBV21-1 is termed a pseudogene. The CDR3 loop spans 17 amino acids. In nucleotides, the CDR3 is TGTGCCAGCAGCAAAGTATGGGCTAGCGGGAGACAAGAGACCCAGTACTTC. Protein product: CASSKVWASGRQETQYF.

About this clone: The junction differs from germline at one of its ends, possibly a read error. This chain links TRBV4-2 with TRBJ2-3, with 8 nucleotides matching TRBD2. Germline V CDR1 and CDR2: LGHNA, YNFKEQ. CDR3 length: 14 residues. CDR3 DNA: TGTGCCAGCAGCCCCGGACTAGCAACAGATGCGCAGTATTTT. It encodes CASSPGLATDAQYF.

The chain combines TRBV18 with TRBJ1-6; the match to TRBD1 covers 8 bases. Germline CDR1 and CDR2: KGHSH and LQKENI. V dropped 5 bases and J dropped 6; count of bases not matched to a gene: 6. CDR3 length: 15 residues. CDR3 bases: TGTGCCAGCTCAACTGACAGGGGAGGTAATTCACCCCTCCACTTT. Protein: CASSTDRGGNSPLHF. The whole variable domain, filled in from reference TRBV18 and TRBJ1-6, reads NAGVMQNPRHLVRRRGQEARLRCSPMKGHSHVYWYRQLPEEGLKFMVYLQKENIIDESGMPKERFSAEFPKEGPSILRIQQVVRGDSAAYFCASSTDRGGNSPLHFGNGTRLTVT.

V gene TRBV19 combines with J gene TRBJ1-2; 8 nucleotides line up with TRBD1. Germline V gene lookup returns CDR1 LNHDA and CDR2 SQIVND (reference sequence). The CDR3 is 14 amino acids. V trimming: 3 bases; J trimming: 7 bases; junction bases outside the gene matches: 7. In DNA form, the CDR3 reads TGTGCCAGTAGTATTGGGGACAGGTTCGGTGGCTACACCTTC. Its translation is CASSIGDRFGGYTF.

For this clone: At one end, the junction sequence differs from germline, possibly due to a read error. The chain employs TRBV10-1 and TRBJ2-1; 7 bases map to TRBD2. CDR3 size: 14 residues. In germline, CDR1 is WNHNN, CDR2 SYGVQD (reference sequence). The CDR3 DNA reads TGCGCCAGCAGTGAAAGCGGGACGATGGGTGAGCGGTTCTTC. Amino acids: CASSESGTMGERFF.

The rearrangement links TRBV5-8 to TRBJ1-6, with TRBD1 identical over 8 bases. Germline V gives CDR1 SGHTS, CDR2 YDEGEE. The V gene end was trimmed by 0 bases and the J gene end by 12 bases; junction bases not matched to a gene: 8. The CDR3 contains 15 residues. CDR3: CASSLGQGFRKPLHF. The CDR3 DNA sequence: TGTGCCAGCAGCTTGGGACAGGGGTTTCGAAAACCCCTCCACTTT.

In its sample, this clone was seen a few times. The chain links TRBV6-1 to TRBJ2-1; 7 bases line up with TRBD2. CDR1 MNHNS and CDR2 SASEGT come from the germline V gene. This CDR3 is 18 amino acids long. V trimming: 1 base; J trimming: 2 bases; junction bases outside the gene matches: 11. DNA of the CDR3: TGTGCCAGCAGTGAAGTGGCAGCAGTGGGAGGGCCCTACAATGAGCAGTTCTTC. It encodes CASSEVAAVGGPYNEQFF.

CDR3 nucleotides: TGTGCCAGCAGTTTATTGGGGCTAGCGGGGGTCACAGATACGCAGTATTTT. Its translation is CASSLLGLAGVTDTQYF. V is TRBV27 and J is TRBJ2-3; 10 bases match TRBD2. Germline V gives CDR1 MNHEY, CDR2 SMNVEV (reference sequence). The V segment lost 1 base and the J segment 2 bases; nucleotides outside the gene matches: 6. The CDR3 extends over 17 amino acids.

DNA for the CDR3: TGTGCCAGCAGTTTATTATCTCAGGGCCCGTCTAACTATGGCTACACCTTC. Amino acids: CASSLLSQGPSNYGYTF. The V gene is TRBV28, the J gene TRBJ1-2; D might be TRBD1 (5 bases). This CDR3 contains 17 residues. From germline, CDR1 is MDHEN and CDR2 SYDVKM. With 1 base removed from V and 0 bases from J, the gap between germline ends came to 15 bases.

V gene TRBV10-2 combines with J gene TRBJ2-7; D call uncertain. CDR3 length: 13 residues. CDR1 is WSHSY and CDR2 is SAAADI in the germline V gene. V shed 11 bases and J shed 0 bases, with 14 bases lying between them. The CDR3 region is CAVSAVSSYEQYF. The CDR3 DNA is TGCGCCGTATCGGCGGTTAGCTCCTACGAGCAGTACTTC.

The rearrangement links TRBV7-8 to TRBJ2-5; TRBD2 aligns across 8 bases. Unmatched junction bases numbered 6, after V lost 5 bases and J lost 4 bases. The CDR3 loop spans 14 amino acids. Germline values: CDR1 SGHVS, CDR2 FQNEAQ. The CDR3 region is CASSPSGSRETQYF. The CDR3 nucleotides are TGTGCCAGCAGCCCCAGCGGGAGTAGAGAGACCCAGTACTTC. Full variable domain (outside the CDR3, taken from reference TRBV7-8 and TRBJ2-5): GAGVSQSPRYKVAKRGQDVALRCDPISGHVSLFWYQQALGQGPEFLTYFQNEAQLDKSGLPSDRFFAERPEGSVSTLKIQRTQQEDSAVYLCASSPSGSRETQYFGPGTRLLVL.

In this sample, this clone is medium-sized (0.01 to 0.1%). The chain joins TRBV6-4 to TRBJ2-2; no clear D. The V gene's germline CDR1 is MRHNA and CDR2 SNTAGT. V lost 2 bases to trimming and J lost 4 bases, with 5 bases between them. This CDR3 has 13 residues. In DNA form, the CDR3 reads TGTGCCAGCAGTGACGGCTCCACCGGGGAGCTGTTTTTT. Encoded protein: CASSDGSTGELFF.

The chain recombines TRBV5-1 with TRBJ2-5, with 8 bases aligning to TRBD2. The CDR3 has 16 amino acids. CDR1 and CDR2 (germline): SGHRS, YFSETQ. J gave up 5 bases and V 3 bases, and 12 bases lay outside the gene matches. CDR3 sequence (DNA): TGCGCCAGCAGCTCCATGGGAGCGGGAGTCGGGGAGACCCAGTACTTC. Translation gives CASSSMGAGVGETQYF.

CDR3 sequence reads: CATSRAGTGRTEAFF. CDR3 bases: TGTGCCACCAGCAGAGCCGGGACAGGGAGGACTGAAGCTTTCTTT. This chain joins TRBV15 and TRBJ1-1; 9 bases map to TRBD1. The CDR3 covers 15 residues. V lost 1 base and J lost 5; bases outside the gene matches: 5. The germline V gene encodes CDR1 LNHNV and CDR2 YYDKDF (reference sequence). The whole variable domain, remainder taken from reference TRBV15 and TRBJ1-1, is DAMVIQNPRYQVTQFGKPVTLSCSQTLNHNVMYWYQQKSSQAPKLLFHYYDKDFNNEADTPDNFQSRRPNTSFCFLDIRSPGLGDTAMYLCATSRAGTGRTEAFFGQGTRLTVV.

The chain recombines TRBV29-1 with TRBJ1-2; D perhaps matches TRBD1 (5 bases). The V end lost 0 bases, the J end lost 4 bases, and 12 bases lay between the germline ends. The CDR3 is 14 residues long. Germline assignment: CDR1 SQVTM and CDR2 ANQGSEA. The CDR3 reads CSVEELGQGYGYTF. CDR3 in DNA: TGCAGCGTTGAAGAATTGGGGCAAGGCTATGGCTACACCTTC.

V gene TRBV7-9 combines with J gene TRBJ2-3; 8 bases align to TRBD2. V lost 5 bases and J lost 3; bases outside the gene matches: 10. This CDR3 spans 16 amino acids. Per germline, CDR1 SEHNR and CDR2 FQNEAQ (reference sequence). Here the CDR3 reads CASSTKRGGGTDTQYF. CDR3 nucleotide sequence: TGTGCCAGCAGCACTAAACGGGGGGGCGGAACAGATACGCAGTATTTT.

The CDR3 region has the DNA TGTGCCAGCAGCCGCTTTGTACAGGGGGCCCACGAGCAGTACTTC. Translated, it gives CASSRFVQGAHEQYF. This chain joins TRBV7-9 and TRBJ2-7; TRBD1 aligns across 9 bases. Germline V gene sequence: CDR1 SEHNR, CDR2 FQNEAQ (reference sequence). The V segment lost 5 bases and the J segment 5 bases; nucleotides outside the gene matches: 10. The CDR3 spans 15 residues.

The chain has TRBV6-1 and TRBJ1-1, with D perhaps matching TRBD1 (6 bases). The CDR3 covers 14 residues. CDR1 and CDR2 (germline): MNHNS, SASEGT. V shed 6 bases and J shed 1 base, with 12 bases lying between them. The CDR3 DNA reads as TGTGCCAGCAGAAGGACAGATACGAACACTGAAGCTTTCTTT. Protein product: CASRRTDTNTEAFF.

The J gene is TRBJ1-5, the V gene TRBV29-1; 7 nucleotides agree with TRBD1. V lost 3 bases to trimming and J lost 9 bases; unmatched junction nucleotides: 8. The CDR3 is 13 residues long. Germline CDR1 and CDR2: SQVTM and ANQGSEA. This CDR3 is CSVESAQGGPQHF. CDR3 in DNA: TGCAGCGTTGAGTCTGCCCAGGGGGGGCCCCAGCATTTT.

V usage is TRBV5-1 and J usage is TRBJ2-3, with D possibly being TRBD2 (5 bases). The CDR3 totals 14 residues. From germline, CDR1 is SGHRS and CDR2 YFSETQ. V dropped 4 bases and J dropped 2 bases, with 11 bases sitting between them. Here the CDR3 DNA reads TGCGCCAGCAGCCGCGGACTTAACACAGATACGCAGTATTTT. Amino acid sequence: CASSRGLNTDTQYF. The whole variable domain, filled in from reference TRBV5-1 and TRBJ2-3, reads KAGVTQTPRYLIKTRGQQVTLSCSPISGHRSVSWYQQTPGQGLQFLFEYFSETQRNKGNFPGRFSGRQFSNSRSEMNVSTLELGDSALYLCASSRGLNTDTQYFGPGTRLTVL.